This T cell receptor beta chain was obtained from a study of Tregs in tolerant kidney transplant recipients. Findings and caveats of the study: Biological reproducibility was not directly addressed in this study.

Here immunoSEQ multiplex PCR was the method, and the copy in TCRdb shows in-frame clones only, minus some. Here the sample spans 65,000 to 85,000 clones, around nine tenths being singletons. The nonmyeloablative bone marrow transplants came from related graft donors, with transient mixed chimerism. Unstimulated regulatory T cells (CD4+CD25+CD127-), CD4+CD25- non-regulatory cells, CD4 and CD8 cells were FACS-sorted from thawed PBMCs. In the case of this clone: Its antigen is not known.

This clonotype was sampled from a human patient who received a combined kidney and bone marrow transplant. The graft donor may account for some of the T cells. The input for sequencing was CD4+ T cells from blood (PBMCs), taken 24 months after the transplant.

CDR3 residues: CASSQSAGGISYEQYF. CDR3 sequence (DNA): TGCGCCAGCAGTCAATCTGCGGGGGGGATCTCCTACGAGCAGTACTTC. This chain joins TRBV23-1 and TRBJ2-7; 9 bases agree with TRBD2. TRBV23-1 is designated an ORF whose function remains uncertain. This CDR3 region has 16 residues. Germline trimming cut 0 bases from V and 0 bases from J; bases unmatched to any gene: 3.